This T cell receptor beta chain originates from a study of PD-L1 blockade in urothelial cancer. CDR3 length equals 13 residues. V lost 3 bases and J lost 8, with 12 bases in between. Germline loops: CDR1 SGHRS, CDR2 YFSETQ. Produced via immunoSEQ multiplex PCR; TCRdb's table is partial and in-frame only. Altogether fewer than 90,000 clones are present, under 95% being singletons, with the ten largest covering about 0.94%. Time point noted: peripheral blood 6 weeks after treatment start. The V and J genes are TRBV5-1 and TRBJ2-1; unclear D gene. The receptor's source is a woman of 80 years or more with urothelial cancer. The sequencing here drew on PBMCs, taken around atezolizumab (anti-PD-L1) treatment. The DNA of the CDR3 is TGCGCCAGCAGCTCCGAAGCGTGGGATGAGCAGTTCTTC. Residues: CASSSEAWDEQFF.